This T cell receptor beta chain comes out of a study of T-cell reconstitution after alpha-beta-depleted transplantation in children (dated by TCRdb to between 2015 and 2016). In the study overall: Using TCR repertoire profiling, the study followed T-cell immune reconstitution in a quantitative way in children after TCRalphabeta/CD19-depleted allogeneic hematopoietic cell transplantation. Findings and caveats that apply to the study as a whole: In some patients, the high TCRbeta diversity seen at day 60 was put down to recipient T cells and intrathymic progenitors that had survived conditioning. Apparently early alphabetaT-cell count recovery about two months after transplant reportedly relied on only several hundred rapidly expanded clones derived from non-depleted graft cells. Over subsequent months, a decline in hyperexpanded clone frequencies was noted, and after one year, T-cell counts and TCRbeta diversity were mostly ascribed to newly produced T cells.

Taken from the germline V gene, the CDR1 and CDR2 loops are MNHNS and SASEGT. The CDR3 goes from the cysteine to the phenylalanine over 15 residues. Only the CDR3 DNA stays, 45 bases, in frame from base 1. V is clipped by 1 base and J by 0 bases, and the sequence between their germline boundaries is 10 bases long. Ten or more counts support this clonotype. Its recognized antigen is unknown. No qualities accompany the bases; no much larger clone lies one base away. The treatment or condition label on this specimen signifies: allogeneic hematopoietic cell transplantation with graft depleted of TCRalphabeta T cells and CD19 B cells. The transplant recipients were children given TCRalphabeta/CD19-depleted allogeneic hematopoietic cell grafts. The library was generated by PCR. The instrument was an Illumina HiSeq 2500. To normalize quantification of the TCRbeta repertoire, the TCR libraries were built with molecular barcoding that relied on unique molecular identifiers. TCRdb reran the public reads through fastp at Q25 and MiXCR, keeping productive beta chains. One record per CDR3 amino acid sequence lists the most common genes and DNA. The sample data list about 580,000 distinct CDR3 sequences, and more than 20% of these were observed just once. Of the sample, 14% falls within the top ten clones.

The source of this sequence is a boy in the first two years of life who had a stem cell transplant for acute myeloid leukemia, so the T cells may come from the graft donor. Rearrangement joined TRBV6-1 to TRBJ2-7; TRBD1 might be the D gene, on 6 matching bases. The sample consisted of PBMCs, mostly from graft donor cells, taken 360 days after TCRalphabeta/CD19-depleted stem cell transplant. In nucleotides, the sequence is TGTGCCAGCAGTGAAGGGACAGCCCGCTCCTACGAGCAGTACTTC. The translation is CASSEGTARSYEQYF.